In this sample, the clone carrying this TCR beta chain turned up many times. The authors sequenced patients whose flow cytometry had shown CD8+CD57+ cell expansion. This entry is derived from a study of CD8+CD57+ T cells in acquired aplastic anemia. TCR beta VDJ and CDR3 were profiled, and genomic DNA was the template. TCRdb reprocessed the reads with MiXCR, giving one entry per CDR3 protein. The sample holds around 130,000 distinct CDR3 sequences; approximately 61% are singletons and the top ten take 29%. The germline V gene encodes CDR1 MNHEY and CDR2 SVGEGT. There are 13 residues in the CDR3. V lost 7 bases and J lost 1, with 10 bases in between.

The TCR comes from a human donor with aplastic anemia. The source material was sorted CD4+, CD8+, or CD8+CD57+ T cells (not recorded which) from PBMCs. V and J are TRBV6-2 or TRBV6-3 and TRBJ1-2, with D perhaps matching TRBD1 (5 bases). The DNA of the CDR3 is TGTGCCAGCACCCCGAGGGGTAACTATGGCTACACCTTC. Translation: CASTPRGNYGYTF.